This entry describes one TCR beta chain. Its antigen is not identified. The germline V gene has CDR1 LNHDA and CDR2 SQIVND (reference sequence). V gave up 7 bases and J gave up 0 bases, with 12 bases separating them. The CDR3 totals 14 residues. This record comes from a study of cytomegalovirus exposure and HLA in healthy donors. Study-wide findings and caveats: Using the classifier, cytomegalovirus status was reportedly diagnosed with high specificity and sensitivity. Earlier results showed most TCR beta V segments being productive about 90% or about 30% of the time. In all likelihood, a cluster of highly shared sequence variants was a sequencing artifact.

PCR employed 60 Vbeta and 13 Jbeta primers. The method was immunoSEQ multiplex PCR; TCRdb's version includes in-frame clones alone and lacks a portion of them. Here the sample spans approximately 110,000 clones, less than 80% being singletons. Donors likely had unrecorded immune exposures despite being nominally healthy when sampled. The chain uses TRBV19 and TRBJ1-1; D may be TRBD1 (6 bases). Sequencing input: PBMCs. The receptor was derived from a man in his fifties or sixties in good health and CMV-seronegative. CDR3 sequence: CASTLTGMNTEAFF. The CDR3 region has the DNA TGTGCCAGTACTTTGACAGGCATGAACACTGAAGCTTTCTTT. The variable domain in full, with the rest retrieved from reference TRBV19 and TRBJ1-1, is DGGITQSPKYLFRKEGQNVTLSCEQNLNHDAMYWYRQDPGQGLRLIYYSQIVNDFQKGDIAEGYSVSREKKESFPLTVTSAQKNPTAFYLCASTLTGMNTEAFFGQGTRLTVV.